This is a list of T cell receptor beta chains from one sample in a study of vaccination effects on CD4 cells after COVID-19. Data came from immunoSEQ multiplex PCR; TCRdb stores just in-frame clones and leaves some out. The profile shows 30,000 to 45,000 clones, under 70% of them singletons. Their antigens remain unidentified. The sequencing used CD4+ T cells from PBMCs cultured with SARS-CoV-2 spike peptides, collected before COVID-19 vaccination. The receptor source for this set is a human donor who received a COVID-19 vaccine. The CDR3 runs from the conserved cysteine through the conserved F or W. The D gene is left open where the match is weak. Not all rows give a size; the values are once, few, many and, for expanded clones, a class.

j_call | clone_size | v_call | d_call | cdr3_aa | cdr3_nt
TRBJ1-1 | few | TRBV3-1/TRBV3-2 | - | CASVSSGTMRGTEAFF | TGTGCCAGCGTTTCGAGTGGAACTATGAGGGGGACTGAAGCTTTCTTT
TRBJ2-3 | - | TRBV28 | TRBD1 | CASTQSRGSTDTQYF | TGTGCCAGCACCCAATCCAGGGGGAGCACAGATACGCAGTATTTT
TRBJ1-5 | few | TRBV19 | - | CASSLDRTNNQPQHF | TGTGCCAGTAGTCTTGACAGGACCAACAATCAGCCCCAGCATTTT
TRBJ2-2 | - | TRBV29-1 | TRBD2 | CSAAAVGGGGAKPGELFF | TGCAGCGCCGCCGCAGTGGGAGGCGGGGGGGCCAAACCCGGGGAGCTGTTTTTT
TRBJ1-2 | - | TRBV21-1 | - | CASSKEGTGIRTNYGYTF | TGTGCCAGCAGCAAAGAAGGGACAGGGATCCGAACTAACTATGGCTACACCTTC
TRBJ1-1 | - | TRBV2 | - | CASSEELNTEAFF | TGTGCCAGCAGTGAGGAGTTGAACACTGAAGCTTTCTTT
TRBJ1-1 | few | TRBV10-3 | - | CAISGNRAVKAFF | TGTGCCATCAGTGGGAACCGGGCCGTCAAAGCTTTCTTT
TRBJ1-2 | - | TRBV10-3 | - | CAISEKQASNGYTF | TGTGCCATCAGTGAGAAGCAGGCATCGAATGGCTACACCTTC
TRBJ2-2 | - | TRBV12-3/TRBV12-4 | - | CASSPITGELFF | TGTGCCAGCAGTCCGATAACCGGGGAGCTGTTTTTT
TRBJ2-7 | - | TRBV3-1/TRBV3-2 | TRBD2 | CASSQYPRGDLAGDF | TGTGCCAGCAGCCAATATCCTCGGGGGGATCTAGCGGGGGACTTC
TRBJ1-3 | - | TRBV7-6 | TRBD1 | CASRKSGTGAEGNTIYF | TGTGCCAGCAGAAAGTCCGGGACAGGGGCGGAAGGAAACACCATATATTTT
TRBJ2-7 | few | TRBV7-2 | TRBD2 | CASTPGLAGEQYF | TGTGCCAGCACCCCGGGACTAGCGGGGGAGCAGTACTTC
TRBJ2-7 | - | TRBV3-1/TRBV3-2 | - | CASSQAGRVPSYEQYF | TGTGCCAGCAGCCAAGCCGGAAGGGTGCCCTCCTACGAGCAGTACTTC
TRBJ2-7 | - | TRBV7-3 | - | CASSLTGARSYEQYF | TGTGCCAGCAGCTTAACGGGGGCCCGCTCCTACGAGCAGTACTTC
TRBJ1-6 | - | TRBV5-4 | - | CASSFGTPNSPLHF | TGTGCCAGCAGTTTTGGGACGCCTAATTCACCCCTCCACTTT
TRBJ1-2 | - | TRBV28 | - | CASREDRNYGYTF | TGTGCCAGCAGAGAAGACAGGAACTATGGCTACACCTTC
TRBJ2-6 | - | TRBV18 | - | CASSPSGANVLTF | TGTGCCAGCTCACCAAGTGGGGCCAACGTCCTGACTTTC
TRBJ1-1 | - | TRBV9 | - | CASSVHPEFQAFF | TGTGCCAGCAGCGTACACCCTGAATTCCAAGCTTTCTTT
TRBJ1-4 | - | TRBV27 | TRBD1 | CASSPDRARDEKLFF | TGTGCCAGCAGTCCCGACAGGGCGAGGGATGAAAAACTGTTTTTT
TRBJ1-5 | - | TRBV4-2 | - | CASSQDEGTQPQHF | TGTGCCAGCAGCCAAGACGAGGGGACACAGCCCCAGCATTTT
TRBJ2-1 | - | TRBV5-1 | TRBD2 | CASSPGRLAGVSEQFF | TGCGCCAGCAGCCCAGGGCGGCTAGCGGGAGTGAGTGAGCAGTTCTTC
TRBJ2-7 | few | TRBV12-3/TRBV12-4 | - | CASSLSLSYEQYF | TGTGCCAGCAGTTTATCTTTATCCTACGAGCAGTACTTC